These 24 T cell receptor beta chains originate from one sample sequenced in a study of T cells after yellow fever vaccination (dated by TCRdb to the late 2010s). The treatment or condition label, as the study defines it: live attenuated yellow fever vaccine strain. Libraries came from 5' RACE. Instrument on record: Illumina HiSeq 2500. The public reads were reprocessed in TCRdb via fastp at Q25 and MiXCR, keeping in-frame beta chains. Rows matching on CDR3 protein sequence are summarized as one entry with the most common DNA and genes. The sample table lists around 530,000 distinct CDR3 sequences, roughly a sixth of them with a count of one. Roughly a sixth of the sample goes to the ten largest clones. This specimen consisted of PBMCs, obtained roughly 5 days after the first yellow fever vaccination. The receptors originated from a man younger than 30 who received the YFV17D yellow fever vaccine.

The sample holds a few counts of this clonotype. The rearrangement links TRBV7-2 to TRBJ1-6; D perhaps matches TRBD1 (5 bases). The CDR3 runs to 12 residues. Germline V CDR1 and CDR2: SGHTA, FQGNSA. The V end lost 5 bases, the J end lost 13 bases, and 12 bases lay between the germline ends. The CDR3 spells CASSLDRSPLHF. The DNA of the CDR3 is TGTGCCAGCAGCCTTGACAGAAGCCCCCTCCACTTT.

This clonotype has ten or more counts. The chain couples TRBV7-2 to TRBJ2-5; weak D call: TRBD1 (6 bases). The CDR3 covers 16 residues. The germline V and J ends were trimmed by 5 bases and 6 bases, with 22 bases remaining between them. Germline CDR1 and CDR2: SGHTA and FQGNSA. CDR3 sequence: CASSQEPRGGRKTQYF. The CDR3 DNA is TGTGCCAGCAGCCAAGAGCCCAGGGGTGGGAGAAAGACCCAGTACTTC.

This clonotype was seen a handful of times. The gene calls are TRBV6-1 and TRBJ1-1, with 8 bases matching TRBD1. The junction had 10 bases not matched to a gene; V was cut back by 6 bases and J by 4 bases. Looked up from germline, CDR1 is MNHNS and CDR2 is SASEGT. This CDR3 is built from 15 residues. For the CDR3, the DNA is TGTGCCAGCAGCACGCAGGGGGCGCAGGGCACTGAAGCTTTCTTT. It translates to CASSTQGAQGTEAFF.

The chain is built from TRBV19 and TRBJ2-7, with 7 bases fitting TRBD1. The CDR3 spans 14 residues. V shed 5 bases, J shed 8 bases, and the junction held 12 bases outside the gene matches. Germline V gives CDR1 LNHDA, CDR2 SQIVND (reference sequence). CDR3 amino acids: CASSSTGKALKQYF. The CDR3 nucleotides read TGTGCCAGTAGTTCGACAGGGAAGGCTCTCAAGCAGTACTTC. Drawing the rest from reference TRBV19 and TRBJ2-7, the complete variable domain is DGGITQSPKYLFRKEGQNVTLSCEQNLNHDAMYWYRQDPGQGLRLIYYSQIVNDFQKGDIAEGYSVSREKKESFPLTVTSAQKNPTAFYLCASSSTGKALKQYFGPGTRLTVT.

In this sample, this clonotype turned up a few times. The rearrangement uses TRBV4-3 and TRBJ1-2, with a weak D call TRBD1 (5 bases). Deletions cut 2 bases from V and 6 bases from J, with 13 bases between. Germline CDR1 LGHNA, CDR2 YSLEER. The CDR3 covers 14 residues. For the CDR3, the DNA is TGCGCCAGCAGCCAATCGTCAGGGTGGGATGGCTACACCTTC. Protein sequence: CASSQSSGWDGYTF.

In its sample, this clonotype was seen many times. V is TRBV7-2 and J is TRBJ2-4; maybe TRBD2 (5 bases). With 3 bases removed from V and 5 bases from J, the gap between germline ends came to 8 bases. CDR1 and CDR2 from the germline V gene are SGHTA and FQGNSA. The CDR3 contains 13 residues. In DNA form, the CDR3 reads TGTGCCAGCAGCTTCCGGGGTGAAAACATTCAGTACTTC. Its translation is CASSFRGENIQYF.

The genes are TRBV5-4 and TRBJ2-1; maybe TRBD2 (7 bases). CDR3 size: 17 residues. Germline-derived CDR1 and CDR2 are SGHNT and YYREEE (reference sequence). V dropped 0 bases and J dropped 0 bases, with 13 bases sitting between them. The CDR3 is CASSLGGRGSSYNEQFF. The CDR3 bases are TGTGCCAGCAGCTTGGGAGGGAGGGGGAGCTCCTACAATGAGCAGTTCTTC.

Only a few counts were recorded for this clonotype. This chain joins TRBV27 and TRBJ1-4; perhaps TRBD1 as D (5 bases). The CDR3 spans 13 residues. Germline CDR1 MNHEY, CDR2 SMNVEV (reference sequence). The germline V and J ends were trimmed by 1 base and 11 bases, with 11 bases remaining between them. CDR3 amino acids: CASSLLGRAKLFF. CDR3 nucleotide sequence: TGTGCCAGCAGTTTATTGGGCAGGGCTAAACTGTTTTTT.

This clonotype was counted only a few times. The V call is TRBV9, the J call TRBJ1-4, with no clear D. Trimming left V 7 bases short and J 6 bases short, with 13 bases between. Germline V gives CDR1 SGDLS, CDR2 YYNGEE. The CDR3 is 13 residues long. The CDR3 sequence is CASARAPDEKLFF. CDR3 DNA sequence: TGTGCCAGCGCCCGGGCCCCCGATGAAAAACTGTTTTTT.

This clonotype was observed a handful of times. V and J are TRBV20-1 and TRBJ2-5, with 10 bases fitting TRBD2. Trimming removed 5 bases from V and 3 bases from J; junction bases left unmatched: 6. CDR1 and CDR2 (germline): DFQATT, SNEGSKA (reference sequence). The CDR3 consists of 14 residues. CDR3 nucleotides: TGCAGTGCTCCTGAGCGGGGGGGTGAAGAGACCCAGTACTTC. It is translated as CSAPERGGEETQYF.

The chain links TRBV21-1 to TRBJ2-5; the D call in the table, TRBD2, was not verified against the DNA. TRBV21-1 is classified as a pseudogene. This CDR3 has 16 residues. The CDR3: CASSKVAGGYQETQYF. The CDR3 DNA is TGTGCCAGCAGCAAAGTAGCGGGGGGTTACCAAGAGACCCAGTACTTC.

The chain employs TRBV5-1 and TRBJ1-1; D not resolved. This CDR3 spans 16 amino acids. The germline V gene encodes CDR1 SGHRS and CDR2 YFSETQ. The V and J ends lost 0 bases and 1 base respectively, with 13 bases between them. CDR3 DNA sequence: TGCGCCAGCAGCTTGGGGTTTACGGAGGGGAACACTGAAGCTTTCTTT. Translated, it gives CASSLGFTEGNTEAFF.

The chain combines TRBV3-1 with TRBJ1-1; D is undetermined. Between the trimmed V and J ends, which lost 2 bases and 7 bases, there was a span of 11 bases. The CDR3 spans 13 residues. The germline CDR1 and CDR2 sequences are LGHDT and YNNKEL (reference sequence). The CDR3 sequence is CASSQNDALEAFF. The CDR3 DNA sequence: TGTGCCAGCAGCCAAAATGACGCCCTTGAAGCTTTCTTT.

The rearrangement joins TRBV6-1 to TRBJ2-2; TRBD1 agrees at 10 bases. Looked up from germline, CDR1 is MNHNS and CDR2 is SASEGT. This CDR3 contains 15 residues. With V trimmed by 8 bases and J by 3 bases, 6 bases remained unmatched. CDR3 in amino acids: CASGGGTGDTGELFF. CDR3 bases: TGTGCCAGCGGGGGCGGGACAGGGGACACCGGGGAGCTGTTTTTT.

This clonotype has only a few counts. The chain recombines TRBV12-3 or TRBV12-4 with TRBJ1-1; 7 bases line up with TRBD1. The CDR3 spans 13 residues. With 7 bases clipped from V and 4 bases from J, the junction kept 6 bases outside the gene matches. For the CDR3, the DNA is TGTGCCAGCACCCCAGGGGGGGCCACTGAAGCTTTCTTT. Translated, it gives CASTPGGATEAFF.

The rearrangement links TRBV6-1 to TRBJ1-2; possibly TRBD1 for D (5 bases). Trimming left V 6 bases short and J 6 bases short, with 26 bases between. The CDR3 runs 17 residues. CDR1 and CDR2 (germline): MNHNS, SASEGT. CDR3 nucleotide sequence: TGTGCCAGCAGCATTACACTCAGGGTTCCCGGACTGCATGGCTACACCTTC. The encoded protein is CASSITLRVPGLHGYTF.

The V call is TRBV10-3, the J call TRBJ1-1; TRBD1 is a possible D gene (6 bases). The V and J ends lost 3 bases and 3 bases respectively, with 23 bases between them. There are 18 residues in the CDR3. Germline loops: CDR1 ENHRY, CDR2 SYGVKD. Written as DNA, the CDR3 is TGTGCCATCAGTGACGATCTTACAACAACCAGGGGAGACACTGAAGCTTTCTTT. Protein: CAISDDLTTTRGDTEAFF.

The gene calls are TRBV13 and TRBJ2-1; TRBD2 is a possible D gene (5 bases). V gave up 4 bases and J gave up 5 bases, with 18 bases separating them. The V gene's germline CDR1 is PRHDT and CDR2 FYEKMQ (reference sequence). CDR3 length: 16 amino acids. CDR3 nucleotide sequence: TGTGCCAGCAGCTCCCCGGGGTTTGGGGAAGACAATGAGCAGTTCTTC. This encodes CASSSPGFGEDNEQFF.

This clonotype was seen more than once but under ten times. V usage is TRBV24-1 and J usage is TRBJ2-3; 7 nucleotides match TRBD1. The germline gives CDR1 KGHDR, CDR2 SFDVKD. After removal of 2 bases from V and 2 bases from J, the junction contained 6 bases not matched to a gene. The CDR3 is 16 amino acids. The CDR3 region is CATSDSGTANTDTQYF. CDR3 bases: TGTGCCACCAGTGATTCTGGGACAGCTAACACAGATACGCAGTATTTT.

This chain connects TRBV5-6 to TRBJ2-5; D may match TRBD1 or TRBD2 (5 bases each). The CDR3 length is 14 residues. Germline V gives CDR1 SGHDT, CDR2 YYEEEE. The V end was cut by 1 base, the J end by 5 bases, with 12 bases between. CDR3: CASSLISGGETQYF. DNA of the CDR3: TGTGCCAGCAGCTTGATAAGTGGGGGTGAGACCCAGTACTTC.

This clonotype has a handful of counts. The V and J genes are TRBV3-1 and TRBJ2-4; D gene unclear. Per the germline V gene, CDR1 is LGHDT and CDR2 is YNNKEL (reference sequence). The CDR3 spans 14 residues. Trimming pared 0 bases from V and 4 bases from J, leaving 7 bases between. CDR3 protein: CASSQDRRKNIQYF. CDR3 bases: TGTGCCAGCAGCCAAGACAGGCGGAAAAACATTCAGTACTTC.

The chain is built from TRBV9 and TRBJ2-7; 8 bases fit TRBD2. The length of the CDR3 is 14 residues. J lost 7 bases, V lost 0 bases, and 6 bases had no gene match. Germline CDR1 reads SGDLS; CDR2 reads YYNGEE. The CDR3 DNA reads TGTGCCAGCAGCGTAGCGGGGGGGCCGGGGGAGCAGTACTTC. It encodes CASSVAGGPGEQYF.

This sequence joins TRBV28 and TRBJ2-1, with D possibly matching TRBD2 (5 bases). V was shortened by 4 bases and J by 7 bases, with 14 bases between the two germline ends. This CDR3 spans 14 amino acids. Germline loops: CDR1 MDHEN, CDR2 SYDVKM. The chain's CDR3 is CASSSPTIVNEQFF. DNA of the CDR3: TGTGCCAGCAGTTCTCCGACTATCGTTAATGAGCAGTTCTTC.

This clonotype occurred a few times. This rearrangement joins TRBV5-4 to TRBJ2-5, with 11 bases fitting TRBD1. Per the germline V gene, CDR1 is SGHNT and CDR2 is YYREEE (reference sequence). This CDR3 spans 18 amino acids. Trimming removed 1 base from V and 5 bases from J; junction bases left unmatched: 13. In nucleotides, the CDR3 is TGTGCCAGCAGCTTGACCGTGCGCGGGACAGGGGGGGTGGAGACCCAGTACTTC. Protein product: CASSLTVRGTGGVETQYF.